This is a list of T cell receptor beta chains from one sample in a study of cytomegalovirus exposure and HLA in healthy donors. Sequencing used immunoSEQ multiplex PCR; TCRdb keeps in-frame clones, though not all of them. The table records fewer than 80,000 clones, around three quarters of them present only once. Material for sequencing was PBMCs. The source is a man aged 25-45 years in good health and CMV-seronegative. Both conserved end residues are part of each CDR3. D genes are given only for firm matches. Clone size appears in some rows only: once, few, many, or a class for an expanded clone.

j_gene,v_gene,abundance,d_gene,CDR3aa,CDR3nt
TRBJ2-4,TRBV4-3,-,-,CASSQAWRLAKNIQYF,TGCGCCAGCAGCCAAGCGTGGCGGCTAGCCAAAAACATTCAGTACTTC
TRBJ1-3,TRBV9,-,-,CASSKGVGGNTIYF,TGTGCCAGCAGTAAGGGGGTCGGCGGAAACACCATATATTTT
TRBJ2-1,TRBV10-2,few,TRBD2,CASSELLAGDTDNEQFF,TGCGCCAGCAGTGAGTTACTAGCGGGAGATACTGACAATGAGCAGTTCTTC
TRBJ1-2,TRBV5-4,-,-,CASSLGQGEGGYTF,TGTGCCAGCAGCTTGGGGCAGGGCGAAGGAGGCTACACCTTC
TRBJ2-7,TRBV28,-,-,CASSLLAYEQYF,TGTGCCAGCAGTTTACTCGCCTACGAGCAGTACTTC
TRBJ1-2,TRBV25-1,-,-,CASSEYEDRSYTF,TGTGCCAGCAGTGAATACGAGGATCGGAGCTACACCTTC
TRBJ1-2,TRBV18,-,-,CASSPGGLLYGYTF,TGTGCCAGCTCACCGGGAGGATTGCTCTATGGCTACACCTTC
TRBJ2-5,TRBV7-9,once,-,CASSPPNQETQYF,TGTGCCAGCAGCCCCCCCAACCAAGAGACCCAGTACTTC
TRBJ1-3,TRBV14,-,-,CASSPLGGILGGNTIYF,TGTGCCAGCAGCCCACTGGGAGGAATCTTAGGTGGAAACACCATATATTTT
TRBJ2-1,TRBV27,-,TRBD1,CASSLGQGAHNEQFF,TGTGCCAGCAGTTTGGGGCAGGGGGCCCACAATGAGCAGTTCTTC
TRBJ1-1,TRBV7-9,-,-,CASSPDRCEAFF,TGTGCCAGCAGCCCCGACAGATGTGAAGCTTTCTTT
TRBJ1-1,TRBV4-2,few,TRBD1,CASSQPTGQPNTEAFF,TGTGCCAGCAGCCAACCAACGGGACAGCCGAACACTGAAGCTTTCTTT
TRBJ2-1,TRBV19,few,TRBD2,CASSNKISGRDEQFF,TGTGCCAGTAGTAACAAAATTAGCGGGAGGGATGAGCAGTTCTTC
TRBJ1-6,TRBV7-2,-,-,CASSLRQKNSPLHF,TGTGCCAGCAGCTTAAGACAGAAAAATTCACCCCTCCACTTT
TRBJ2-7,TRBV5-6,-,-,CASSLQQVLREEQYF,TGTGCCAGCAGCTTGCAACAGGTGCTTCGGGAGGAGCAGTACTTC
TRBJ2-1,TRBV4-3,once,-,CASSQEGAYNEQFF,TGCGCCAGCAGCCAAGAAGGGGCTTACAATGAGCAGTTCTTC
TRBJ2-3,TRBV10-2,few,-,CASRKREERQYF,TGCGCCAGCAGAAAACGGGAAGAAAGGCAGTATTTT
TRBJ1-1,TRBV6-1,-,TRBD1,CASSEFTGTGENTEAFF,TGTGCCAGCAGTGAATTTACCGGGACAGGGGAGAACACTGAAGCTTTCTTT
TRBJ2-6,TRBV9,-,TRBD1,CASSSFDRAGANVLTF,TGTGCCAGCAGCTCGTTCGACAGGGCTGGGGCCAACGTCCTGACTTTC
TRBJ2-1,TRBV11-3,-,TRBD1,CASSLARRDRGRNEQFF,TGTGCCAGCAGCTTAGCTCGCCGGGACAGGGGGCGCAATGAGCAGTTCTTC
TRBJ1-1,TRBV7-9,-,-,CASSLFGVNTEAFF,TGTGCCAGCAGCTTATTCGGGGTTAACACTGAAGCTTTCTTT
TRBJ1-1,TRBV29-1,few,-,CSVEGRDEYAFF,TGCAGCGTTGAGGGCAGGGATGAATACGCTTTCTTT
TRBJ2-4,TRBV15,few,TRBD2,CATSSELAGGRHIQYF,TGTGCCACCAGCAGTGAACTAGCGGGGGGGAGACACATTCAGTACTTC
TRBJ1-2,TRBV28,-,-,CASSLPLGQHRGYTF,TGTGCCAGCAGTCTCCCCCTGGGACAACATAGGGGCTACACCTTC
TRBJ2-7,TRBV4-2,-,-,CASSQELPSSYEQYF,TGTGCCAGCAGCCAAGAACTTCCGAGCTCCTACGAGCAGTACTTC
TRBJ1-1,TRBV4-1,-,-,CASSQAGGRVNTEAFF,TGCGCCAGCAGCCAAGCTGGAGGACGGGTGAACACTGAAGCTTTCTTT
TRBJ2-5,TRBV7-9,-,TRBD1,CASSLGQPQETQYF,TGTGCCAGCAGCTTGGGACAGCCTCAAGAGACCCAGTACTTC
TRBJ2-7,TRBV4-2,once,TRBD2,CASSTAGTSSLEQYF,TGTGCCAGCAGCACGGCCGGGACTAGCTCTCTCGAGCAGTACTTC
TRBJ2-7,TRBV28,-,-,CASSHQGAGTYEQYF,TGTGCCAGCAGCCACCAAGGGGCGGGAACCTACGAGCAGTACTTC
TRBJ2-3,TRBV6-1,few,TRBD2,CASSVSLAGGRRDTQYF,TGTGCCAGCAGTGTCTCTTTAGCGGGAGGACGCCGTGATACGCAGTATTTT
TRBJ1-1,TRBV6-5,-,-,CASSYSIQGDTEAFF,TGTGCCAGCAGTTACTCGATTCAGGGCGACACTGAAGCTTTCTTT
TRBJ2-7,TRBV9,-,TRBD2,CASSVGTTPYEQYF,TGTGCCAGCAGCGTGGGGACTACACCCTACGAGCAGTACTTC
TRBJ2-1,TRBV7-9,few,-,CATTLGAYRDSVYNEQFF,TGTGCCACTACCCTCGGTGCCTACCGGGACTCGGTTTACAATGAGCAGTTCTTC
TRBJ1-4,TRBV30,-,TRBD1,CAWSRQGRTKLFF,TGTGCCTGGAGTAGACAGGGGAGGACGAAACTGTTTTTT
TRBJ2-7,TRBV27,once,-,CASSLFSGSSSYEQYF,TGTGCCAGCAGTTTATTTTCGGGATCGAGCTCCTACGAGCAGTACTTC
TRBJ2-7,TRBV7-2,-,-,CASSLVLEQYF,TGTGCCAGCAGCTTAGTTCTCGAGCAGTACTTC
TRBJ2-1,TRBV19,-,-,CASSMSGEQFF,TGTGCCAGTAGTATGAGCGGAGAGCAGTTCTTC
TRBJ1-6,TRBV7-8,-,TRBD1,CASSLGQINSPLHF,TGTGCCAGCAGCTTGGGACAGATCAATTCACCCCTCCACTTT
TRBJ2-5,TRBV7-6,-,TRBD2,CASSPLGTSGSIQYF,TGTGCCAGCAGCCCCCTAGGCACTAGCGGTAGTATCCAGTACTTC
TRBJ1-5,TRBV2,-,-,CASSGGGPPNQPQHF,TGTGCCAGCAGCGGAGGAGGGCCCCCTAATCAGCCCCAGCATTTT
TRBJ2-7,TRBV28,-,TRBD1,CASTSQYRGDEQYF,TGTGCCAGCACCTCTCAGTACAGGGGGGACGAGCAGTACTTC
TRBJ1-1,TRBV19,-,-,CASSVERNTEAFF,TGTGCCAGTAGTGTTGAGCGGAACACTGAAGCTTTCTTT
TRBJ1-1,TRBV4-2,-,-,CASSQEGTQNTEAFF,TGTGCCAGCAGCCAAGAGGGGACACAGAACACTGAAGCTTTCTTT
TRBJ1-6,TRBV7-3,-,-,CASSLNARSPLHF,TGTGCCAGCAGCTTAAACGCGAGGTCACCCCTCCACTTT
TRBJ2-1,TRBV28,once,TRBD2,CASSPPGASGAYNEQFF,TGTGCCAGCAGTCCCCCAGGCGCTAGCGGGGCATACAATGAGCAGTTCTTC
TRBJ2-7,TRBV6-1,-,TRBD2,CASSPQAGRLGEQYF,TGTGCCAGCAGTCCCCAAGCGGGACGGCTGGGGGAGCAGTACTTC
TRBJ2-7,TRBV27,-,TRBD2,CASSYLRSVAGGLYEQYF,TGTGCCAGCAGTTACCTCCGGTCGGTAGCGGGAGGGCTCTACGAGCAGTACTTC